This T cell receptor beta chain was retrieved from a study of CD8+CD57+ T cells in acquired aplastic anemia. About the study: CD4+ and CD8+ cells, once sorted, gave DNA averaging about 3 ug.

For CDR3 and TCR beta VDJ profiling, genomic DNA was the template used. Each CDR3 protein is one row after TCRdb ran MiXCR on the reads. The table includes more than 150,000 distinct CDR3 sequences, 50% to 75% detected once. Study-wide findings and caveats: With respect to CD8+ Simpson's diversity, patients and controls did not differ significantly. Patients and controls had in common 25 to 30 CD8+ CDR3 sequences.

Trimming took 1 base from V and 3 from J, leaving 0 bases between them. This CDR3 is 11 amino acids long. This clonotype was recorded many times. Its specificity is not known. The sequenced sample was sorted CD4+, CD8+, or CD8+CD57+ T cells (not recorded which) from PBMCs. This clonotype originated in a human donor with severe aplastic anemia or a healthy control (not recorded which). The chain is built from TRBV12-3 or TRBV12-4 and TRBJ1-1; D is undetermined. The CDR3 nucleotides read TGTGCCAGCAGTTTAGACACTGAAGCTTTCTTT. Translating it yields CASSLDTEAFF.